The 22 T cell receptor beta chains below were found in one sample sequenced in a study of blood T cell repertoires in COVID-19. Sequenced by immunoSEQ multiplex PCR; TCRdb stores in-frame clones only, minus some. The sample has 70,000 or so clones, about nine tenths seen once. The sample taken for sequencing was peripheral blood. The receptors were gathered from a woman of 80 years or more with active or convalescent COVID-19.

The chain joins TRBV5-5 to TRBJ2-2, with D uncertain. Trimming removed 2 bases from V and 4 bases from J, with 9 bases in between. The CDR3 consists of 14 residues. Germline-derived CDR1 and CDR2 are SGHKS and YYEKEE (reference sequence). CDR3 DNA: TGTGCCAGCAGCTTAAGACATCCCACCGGGGAGCTGTTTTTT. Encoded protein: CASSLRHPTGELFF.

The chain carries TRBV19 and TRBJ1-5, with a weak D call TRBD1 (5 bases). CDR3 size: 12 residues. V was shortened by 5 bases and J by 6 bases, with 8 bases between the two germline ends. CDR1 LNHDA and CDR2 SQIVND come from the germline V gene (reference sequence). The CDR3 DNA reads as TGTGCCAGTAGTTACAGGAGTCAGCCCCAGCATTTT. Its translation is CASSYRSQPQHF.

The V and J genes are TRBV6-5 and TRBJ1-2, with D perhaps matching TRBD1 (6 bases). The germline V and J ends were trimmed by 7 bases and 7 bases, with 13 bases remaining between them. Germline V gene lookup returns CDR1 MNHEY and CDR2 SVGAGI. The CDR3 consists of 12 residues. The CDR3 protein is CASTLQGAGYTF. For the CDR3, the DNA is TGTGCCAGCACCCTACAGGGTGCTGGCTACACCTTC.

DNA of the CDR3: TGTGCCGTCAGGGTCAACTTAGTGGGCCTATTTTATGGCTACACCTTC. Translated, it gives CAVRVNLVGLFYGYTF. This chain connects TRBV7-9 to TRBJ1-2, with D tentatively TRBD1 (5 bases). The V end was cut by 11 bases, the J end by 5 bases, with 27 bases between. This CDR3 contains 16 residues. Germline loops: CDR1 SEHNR, CDR2 FQNEAQ (reference sequence).

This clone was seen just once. In nucleotides, the CDR3 is TGTGCCAGCAGCCTTTCCGGGGACAGGGCTGAAGCTTTCTTT. Amino acid sequence: CASSLSGDRAEAFF. The chain uses TRBV11-3 and TRBJ1-1, with 9 bases identical to TRBD1. CDR1 SGHNT and CDR2 YENEEA come from the germline V gene. The CDR3 loop spans 14 amino acids. After removal of 5 bases from V and 6 bases from J, the junction contained 7 bases not matched to a gene.

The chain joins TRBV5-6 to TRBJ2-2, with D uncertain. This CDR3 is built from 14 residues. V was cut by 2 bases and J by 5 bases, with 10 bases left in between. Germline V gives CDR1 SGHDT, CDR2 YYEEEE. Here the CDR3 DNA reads TGTGCCAGCAGCTTTCCCAGGTATACCGGGGAGCTGTTTTTT. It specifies CASSFPRYTGELFF.

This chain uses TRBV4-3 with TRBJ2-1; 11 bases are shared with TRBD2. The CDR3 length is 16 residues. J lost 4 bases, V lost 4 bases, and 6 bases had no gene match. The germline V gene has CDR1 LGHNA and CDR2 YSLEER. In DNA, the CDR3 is TGCGCCAGCAGCCGGGTGACTAGCGGGGCGTACAATGAGCAGTTCTTC. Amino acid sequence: CASSRVTSGAYNEQFF.

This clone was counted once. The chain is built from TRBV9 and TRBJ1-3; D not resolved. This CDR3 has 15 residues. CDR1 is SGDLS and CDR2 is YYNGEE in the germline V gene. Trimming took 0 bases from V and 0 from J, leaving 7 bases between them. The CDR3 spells CASSVGAFSGNTIYF. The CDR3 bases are TGTGCCAGCAGCGTAGGGGCCTTCTCTGGAAACACCATATATTTT.

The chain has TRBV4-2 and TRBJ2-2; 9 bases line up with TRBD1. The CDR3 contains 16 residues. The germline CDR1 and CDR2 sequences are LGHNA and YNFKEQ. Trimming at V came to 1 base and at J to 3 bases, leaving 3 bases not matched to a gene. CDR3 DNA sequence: TGTGCCAGCAGCCAAGTGGGACAGGGTTACACCGGGGAGCTGTTTTTT. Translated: CASSQVGQGYTGELFF.

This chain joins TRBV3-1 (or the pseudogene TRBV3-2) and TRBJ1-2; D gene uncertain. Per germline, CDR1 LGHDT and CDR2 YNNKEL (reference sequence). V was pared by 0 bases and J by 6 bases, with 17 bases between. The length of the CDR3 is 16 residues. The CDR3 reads CASSQDGAGLLDGYTF. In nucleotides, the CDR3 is TGTGCCAGCAGCCAAGATGGAGCGGGTTTGCTGGATGGCTACACCTTC.

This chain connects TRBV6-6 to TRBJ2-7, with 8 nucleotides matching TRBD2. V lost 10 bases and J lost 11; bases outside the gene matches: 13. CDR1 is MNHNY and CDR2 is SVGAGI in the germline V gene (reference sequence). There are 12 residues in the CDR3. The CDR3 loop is CAISAGGRSEYF. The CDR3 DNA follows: TGTGCCATCTCGGCGGGGGGAAGAAGTGAGTACTTC.

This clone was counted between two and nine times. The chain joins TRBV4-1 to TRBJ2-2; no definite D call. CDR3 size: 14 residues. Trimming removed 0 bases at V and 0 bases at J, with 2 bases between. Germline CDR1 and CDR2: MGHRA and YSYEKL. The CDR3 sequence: CASSQDTNTGELFF. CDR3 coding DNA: TGCGCCAGCAGCCAAGATACGAACACCGGGGAGCTGTTTTTT.

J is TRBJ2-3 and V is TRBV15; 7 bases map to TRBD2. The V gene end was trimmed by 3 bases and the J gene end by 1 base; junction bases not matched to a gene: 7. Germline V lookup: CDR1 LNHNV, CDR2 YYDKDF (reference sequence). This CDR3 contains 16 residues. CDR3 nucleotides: TGTGCCACCAGCAGCGGGGGAAGCGGGGGCACAGATACGCAGTATTTT. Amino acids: CATSSGGSGGTDTQYF.

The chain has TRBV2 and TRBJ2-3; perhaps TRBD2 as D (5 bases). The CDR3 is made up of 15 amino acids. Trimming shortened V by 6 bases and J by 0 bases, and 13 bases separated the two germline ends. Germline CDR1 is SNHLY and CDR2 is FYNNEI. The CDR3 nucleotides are TGTGCCAGCAGGATAGCCCGGGGTAGCACAGATACGCAGTATTTT. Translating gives CASRIARGSTDTQYF.

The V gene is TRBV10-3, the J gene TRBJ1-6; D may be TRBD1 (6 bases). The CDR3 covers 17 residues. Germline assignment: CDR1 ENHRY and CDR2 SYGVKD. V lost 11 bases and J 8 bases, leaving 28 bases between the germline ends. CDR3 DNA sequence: TGTGCCTCGGGAGGGACAAGCGCCCTAAACTACTATTCACCCCTCCACTTT. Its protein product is CASGGTSALNYYSPLHF.

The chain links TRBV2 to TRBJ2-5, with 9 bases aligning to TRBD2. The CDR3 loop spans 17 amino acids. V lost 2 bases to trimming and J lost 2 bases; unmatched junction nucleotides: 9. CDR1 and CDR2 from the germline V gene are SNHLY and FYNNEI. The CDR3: CASSESSGGSYQETQYF. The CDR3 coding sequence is TGTGCCAGCAGTGAATCCAGCGGGGGGTCCTATCAAGAGACCCAGTACTTC.

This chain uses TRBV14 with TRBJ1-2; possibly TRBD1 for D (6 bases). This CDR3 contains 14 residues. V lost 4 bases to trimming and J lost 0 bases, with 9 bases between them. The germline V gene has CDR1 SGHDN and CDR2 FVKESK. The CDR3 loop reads CASSPTGANYGYTF. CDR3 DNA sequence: TGTGCCAGCAGCCCGACAGGAGCTAACTATGGCTACACCTTC. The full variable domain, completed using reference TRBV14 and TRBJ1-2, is EAGVTQFPSHSVIEKGQTVTLRCDPISGHDNLYWYRRVMGKEIKFLLHFVKESKQDESGMPNNRFLAERTGGTYSTLKVQPAELEDSGVYFCASSPTGANYGYTFGSGTRLTVV.

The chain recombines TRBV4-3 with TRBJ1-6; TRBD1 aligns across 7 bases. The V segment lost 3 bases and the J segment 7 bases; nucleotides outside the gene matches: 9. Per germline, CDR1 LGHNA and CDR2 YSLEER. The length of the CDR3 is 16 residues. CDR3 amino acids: CASSQGGGGANSPLHF. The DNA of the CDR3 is TGCGCCAGCAGCCAGGGAGGAGGGGGCGCAAATTCACCCCTCCACTTT.

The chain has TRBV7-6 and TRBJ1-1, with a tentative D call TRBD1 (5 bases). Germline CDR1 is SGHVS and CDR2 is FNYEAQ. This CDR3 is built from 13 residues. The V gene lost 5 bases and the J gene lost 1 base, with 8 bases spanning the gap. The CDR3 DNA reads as TGTGCCAGCAGCCAAGACAGGAACACTGAAGCTTTCTTT. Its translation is CASSQDRNTEAFF.

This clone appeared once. DNA for the CDR3: TGTGCCAGCTTAGGCCTCTCGGTTACCGGGGTCGTCCGCGGAAACACCATATATTTT. It yields the protein CASLGLSVTGVVRGNTIYF. The rearrangement joins TRBV2 to TRBJ1-3; no definite D call. Germline V gene lookup returns CDR1 SNHLY and CDR2 FYNNEI. V was clipped by 8 bases and J by 4 bases, with 30 bases between them. This CDR3 is built from 19 residues.

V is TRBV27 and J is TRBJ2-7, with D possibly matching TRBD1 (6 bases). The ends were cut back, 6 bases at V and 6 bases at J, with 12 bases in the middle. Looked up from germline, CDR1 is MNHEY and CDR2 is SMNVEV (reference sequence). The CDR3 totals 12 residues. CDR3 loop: CASSHADSEQYF. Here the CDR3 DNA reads TGTGCCAGCAGCCATGCGGACAGCGAGCAGTACTTC.

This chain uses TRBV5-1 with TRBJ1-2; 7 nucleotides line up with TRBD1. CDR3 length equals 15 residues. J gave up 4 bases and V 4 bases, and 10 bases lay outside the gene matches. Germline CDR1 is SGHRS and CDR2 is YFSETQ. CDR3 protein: CASSPPGQLIYGYTF. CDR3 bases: TGCGCCAGCAGCCCTCCGGGACAGCTGATCTATGGCTACACCTTC.